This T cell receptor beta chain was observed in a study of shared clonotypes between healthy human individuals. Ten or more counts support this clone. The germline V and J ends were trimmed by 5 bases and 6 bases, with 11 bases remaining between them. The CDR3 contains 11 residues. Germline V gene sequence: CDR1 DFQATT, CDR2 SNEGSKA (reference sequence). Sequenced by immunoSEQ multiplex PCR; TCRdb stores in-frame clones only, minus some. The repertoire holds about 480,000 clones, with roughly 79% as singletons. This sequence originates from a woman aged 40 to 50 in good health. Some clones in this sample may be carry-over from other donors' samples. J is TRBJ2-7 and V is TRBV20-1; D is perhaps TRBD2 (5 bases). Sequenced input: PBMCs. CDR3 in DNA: TGCAGTGCTCCCGGACTCTCCGAGCAGTACTTC. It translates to CSAPGLSEQYF.